The clone carrying this TCR beta chain has more than one count but fewer than ten. Its antigen remains unknown. The data are from a study of cytomegalovirus exposure and HLA in healthy donors. PCR primers comprised 60 Vbeta and 13 Jbeta primers. Per the study methods: Among the unique TCR beta chains that a later analysis counted, roughly 80 million in all, about 11 million were shared. The protocol was immunoSEQ multiplex PCR, while the TCRdb copy is restricted to in-frame clones and leaves out a portion. The DNA was the basis for D and trimming; V, J and clone size are from that table. The sample carries more than 85,000 clones, 69% recorded once. This CDR3 has 20 amino acids. Germline CDR1 is MNHEY and CDR2 is SMNVEV (reference sequence). V was shortened by 1 base and J by 2 bases, with 24 bases between the two germline ends. Study-wide results and caveats: TCR beta sequences numbering around 15,000 were associated with HLA alleles at 0.05 false discovery rate in a later analysis.

Sequences were obtained from PBMCs. The source of this sequence is a man aged 30-40 years in good health and CMV-seronegative. The chain combines TRBV27 with TRBJ2-1; weak D call: TRBD1 (5 bases). The CDR3 nucleotides are TGTGCCAGCAGTTTATGGCGTTGGATGGTTGGGGCTAGTCCCTACAATGAGCAGTTCTTC. Its protein is CASSLWRWMVGASPYNEQFF.